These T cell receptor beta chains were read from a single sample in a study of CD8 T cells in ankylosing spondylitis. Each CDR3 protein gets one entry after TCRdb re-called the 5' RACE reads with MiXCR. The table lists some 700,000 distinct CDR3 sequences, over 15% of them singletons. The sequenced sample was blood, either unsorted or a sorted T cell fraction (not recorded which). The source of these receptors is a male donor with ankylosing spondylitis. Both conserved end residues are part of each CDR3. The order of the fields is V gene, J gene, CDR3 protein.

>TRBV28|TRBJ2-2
CASGRGSLAAAPPKITGELFF
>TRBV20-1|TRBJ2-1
CSATRGGSGPYNEQFF
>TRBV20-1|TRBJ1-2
CSARGLQGGYGYTF
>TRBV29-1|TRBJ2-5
CSVVPAEETQYF
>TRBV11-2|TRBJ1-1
CASSFCGTGGTEAFF
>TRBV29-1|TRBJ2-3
CSVESDTQYF
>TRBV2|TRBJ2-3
CASSEDRGTDTQYF
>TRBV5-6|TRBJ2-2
CASSFETSVNTGELFF
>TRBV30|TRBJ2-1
CAWSPGLADNEQFF
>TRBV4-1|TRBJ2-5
CASSLLRRGEETQYF
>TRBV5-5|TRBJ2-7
CASSYAGTGGLYEQYF
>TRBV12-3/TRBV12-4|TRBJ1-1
CASRQGAGAFF
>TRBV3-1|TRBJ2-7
CASSISRYSYEQYF
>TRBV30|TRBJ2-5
CAWKGTMQETQYF
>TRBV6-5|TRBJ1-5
CASSSGQGPFQPQHF
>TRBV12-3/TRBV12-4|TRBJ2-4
CASKQRGGENIQYF
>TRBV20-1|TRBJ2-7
CSARPGIKGEQYF
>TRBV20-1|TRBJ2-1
CSARPGLGYNEQFF
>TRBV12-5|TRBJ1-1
CASAGPPGGGAPNTETFF
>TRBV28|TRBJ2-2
CASSRGWTGELFF
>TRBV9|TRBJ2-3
CASSVPLAGGRTDTQYF
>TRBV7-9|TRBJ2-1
CASTNRGQGVYNEQFF
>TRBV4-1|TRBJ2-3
CASSQEVPAERGQYF
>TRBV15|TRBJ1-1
CATSRDNSLEAFF
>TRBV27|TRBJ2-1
CASSFTPRGEEQFF
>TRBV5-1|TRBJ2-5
CASRKLAGVEETQYF
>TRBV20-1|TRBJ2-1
CSAKQGLIYNEQFF
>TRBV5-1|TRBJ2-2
CASRFRQTNTGELFF
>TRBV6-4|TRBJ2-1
CASSELAGGVREQFF
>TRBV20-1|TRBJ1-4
CSASDLEEKLFF
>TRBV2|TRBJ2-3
CASSTDSTDTQYF
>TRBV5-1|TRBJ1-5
CASSLEGPGYDQPQHF
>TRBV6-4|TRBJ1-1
CASSETAGEATEAFF
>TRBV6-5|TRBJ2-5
CASSWDRVSETQYF
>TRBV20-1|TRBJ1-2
CSANAGAGYGYTF
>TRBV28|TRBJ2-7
CASGLQVEGYGHSSYEQYF
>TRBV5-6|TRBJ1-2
CASSLAGQIKYGYTF
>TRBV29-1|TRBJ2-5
CSVEFRETQYF
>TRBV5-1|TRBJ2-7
CASSFGFSPRDSYEQYF
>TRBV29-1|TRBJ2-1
CSVEERENPYNEQFF